The T cell receptor (beta chain) under discussion was sequenced for a study of T-cell memory formation after mild COVID-19. Study observations and caveats: From day 15 to 85, contracting clones were balanced between CD4 and CD8, whereas later expanders leaned toward CD4+. Mostly located in CM and EM were contracting CD4+ clones, with contracting CD8+ clones located in EMRA.

Trimming stripped 5 bases from V and 4 bases from J, with 16 bases between. Germline V lookup: CDR1 KGHDR, CDR2 SFDVKD. The length of the CDR3 is 15 residues. Remarks on this clonotype: Its antigen remains unidentified.

5'RACE with constant-segment primers yielded barcoded, UMI-tagged TCR alpha and TCR beta cDNA libraries. MiXCR was run by TCRdb on the 5' RACE reads, yielding one entry per CDR3 protein. The data show 260,000 or so distinct CDR3 sequences, with 15% to 20% seen just once and roughly a fifth held by the top ten. The rearrangement uses TRBV24-1 and TRBJ2-5; D gene ambiguous. This sequence originates from a man younger than 35 who had mild COVID-19 (a few samples of this study predate the infection). Cell type and time point are not known. The sequencing input was PBMCs or a T cell subset sorted from them (not recorded which). The CDR3 here is CATSGLTYVRETQYF. Written as DNA, the CDR3 is TGTGCCACCAGTGGCTTGACATATGTCCGAGAGACCCAGTACTTC.